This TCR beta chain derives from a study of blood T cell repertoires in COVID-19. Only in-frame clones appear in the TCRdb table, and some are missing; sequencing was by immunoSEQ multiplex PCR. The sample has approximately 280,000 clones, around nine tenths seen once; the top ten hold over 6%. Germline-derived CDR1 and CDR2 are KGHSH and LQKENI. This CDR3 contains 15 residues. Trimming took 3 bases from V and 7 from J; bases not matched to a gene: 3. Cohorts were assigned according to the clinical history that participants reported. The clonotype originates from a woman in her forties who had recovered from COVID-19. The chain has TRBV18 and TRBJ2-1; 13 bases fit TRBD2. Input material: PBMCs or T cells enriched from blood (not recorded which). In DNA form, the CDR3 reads TGTGCCAGCTCACCGGGACTAGCGGGAATGAATGAGCAGTTCTTC. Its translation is CASSPGLAGMNEQFF.